This entry describes one T cell receptor beta chain. This clone's antigen is unknown. Qualities for individual bases were not recorded, and no much larger clone is one base off. Library preparation used the immunoSEQ multiplex PCR assay. TCRdb carries this immuneACCESS record with in-frame sequences only. Its versions omit some clonotypes, under half of them owing to an unresolved V gene in the studies checked, with the rest unexplained. This sample holds over 75,000 clones; about four fifths were observed only once. The ten biggest clones cover 2% to 2.5% of the sample. This entry belongs to a study of control samples from healthy donors and cancer patients (dated by TCRdb to the early 2020s). The germline ends are 24 bases apart after V is trimmed by 8 bases and J by 6 bases. The CDR3 has 16 amino acids, counting the end cysteine and phenylalanine. Only the CDR3 DNA stays, 48 bases, in frame from base 1. The germline V gene (reference sequence) supplies CDR1 SEHNR and CDR2 FQNEAQ.

This receptor was identified in a man in his sixties in good health. The chain is assembled from TRBV7-9 and TRBJ2-3; the D assignment is uncertain and may be TRBD1 or TRBD2, with 5 bases supporting each. Sequencing was carried out using blood. The CDR3 reads as follows: CASAPVGDPPTDTQYF. The base sequence is TGTGCCAGCGCCCCTGTGGGGGATCCCCCCACGGATACGCAGTATTTT.